This T cell receptor beta chain was sequenced in a study of regulatory T cells in long-lasting Graves disease. Study observations and caveats: Persistent-disease Graves' patients showed less TCR diversity than new cases.

Investigators prepared the TCR beta libraries by applying iRepertoire HTBI primers and Arm-PCR of CDR3 regions. From the multiplex PCR reads, TCRdb called clonotypes with MiXCR, one entry per CDR3 protein. The sample holds approximately 470,000 distinct CDR3 sequences, 15% to 20% seen once. V was trimmed by 3 bases and J by 6 bases, leaving 9 bases between them. In germline, CDR1 is LNHDA, CDR2 SQIVND (reference sequence). This CDR3 has 12 amino acids. The time point is: newly diagnosed GD, antithyroid drugs for less than 3 months. The TCR library used RNA extracted from PBMCs. The sample holds one count of this clonotype. Its antigen is unidentified. The same specimen was also included in a second study, on T cells in Graves' hyperthyroidism and ophthalmopathy. That source notes: HTBI primers were the set used in a first-round RT-PCR of the TCR CDR3.

The chain is built from TRBV19 and TRBJ2-7; a weak D match, TRBD2 (5 bases). The origin of this receptor is a middle-aged man with Graves disease. Sample: peripheral blood mononuclear cells (PBMCs), taken at new diagnosis, from a patient treated with antithyroid drugs. For the CDR3, the DNA is TGTGCCAGTAGTATTGGCCGGGGCGAGCAGTACTTC. It translates to CASSIGRGEQYF. The full variable domain, its missing parts supplied by reference TRBV19 and TRBJ2-7, is DGGITQSPKYLFRKEGQNVTLSCEQNLNHDAMYWYRQDPGQGLRLIYYSQIVNDFQKGDIAEGYSVSREKKESFPLTVTSAQKNPTAFYLCASSIGRGEQYFGPGTRLTVT.